The rows below give T cell receptor beta chains drawn from one sample of a study of blood T cell repertoires in COVID-19. Measured with immunoSEQ multiplex PCR; TCRdb has only the in-frame clones, and not every one. This repertoire shows nearly 70,000 clones, approximately 80% found once; its top ten account for around 9.6%. Sequencing input: peripheral blood. These TCRs come from a woman older than 75 with acute or convalescent COVID-19. The CDR3 runs from the conserved cysteine through the conserved F or W. D genes are given only for firm matches. Rows give clone size only sometimes, using once, few, many, or a class for an expanded clone.

j_call | clone_size | d_call | v_call | cdr3_nt | cdr3_aa
TRBJ2-2 | - | TRBD2 | TRBV24-1 | TGTGCCACCAGTGATTCCTCCGGGACTAGTGGGACCGGGGAGCTGTTTTTT | CATSDSSGTSGTGELFF
TRBJ2-1 | - | - | TRBV21-1 | TGTGCCAGCAGCAAAGAGCGAAGGCTAGCGGGGGCCTTTACTAACAATGAGCAGTTCTTC | CASSKERRLAGAFTNNEQFF
TRBJ1-4 | few | - | TRBV30 | TGTGCCTGGAGTCTGGCAGGGGTCTGGGAAAAACTGTTTTTT | CAWSLAGVWEKLFF
TRBJ1-6 | - | - | TRBV2 | TGTGCCAGCAGTGAAGGGCTTAATTCACCCCTCCACTTT | CASSEGLNSPLHF
TRBJ1-2 | - | - | TRBV2 | TGTGCCAGCAGTGCCCGAATCGCGGGGCTCTATGGCTACACCTTC | CASSARIAGLYGYTF
TRBJ1-1 | few | TRBD1 | TRBV19 | TGTGCCAGTAGTATAGAGGCAGGCCAACAGGGGGAAGCTTTCTTT | CASSIEAGQQGEAFF
TRBJ1-2 | - | - | TRBV5-6 | TGTGCCAGCAGCGAAGGGGTCCGATTCGGGGGCTACACCTTC | CASSEGVRFGGYTF
TRBJ2-2 | - | - | TRBV9 | TGTGCCAGCAGCGGAGAATCGAACACCGGGGAGCTGTTTTTT | CASSGESNTGELFF
TRBJ1-4 | - | - | TRBV3-1/TRBV3-2 | TGTGCCAGCAGCCGATCTGGCAGGATTGCAACTAATGAAAAACTGTTTTTT | CASSRSGRIATNEKLFF
TRBJ2-7 | - | - | TRBV20-1 | TGCAGTGTTCGATTACACTACGAGCAGTACTTC | CSVRLHYEQYF
TRBJ1-2 | - | TRBD1 | TRBV13 | TGTGCCAGCAGCTCTAGGGTCGTCCGAACAGGGGGCGTTCTTAGTAGGGGCTACACCTTC | CASSSRVVRTGGVLSRGYTF
TRBJ2-5 | - | TRBD2 | TRBV7-9 | TGTGCCAGCAGCTCTGGACTAGCGGCCAGTCAAGAGACCCAGTACTTC | CASSSGLAASQETQYF
TRBJ1-2 | - | TRBD1 | TRBV19 | TGTGCCAGTAGTACCCCGGACAGGGTCTATGGCTACACCTTC | CASSTPDRVYGYTF
TRBJ1-6 | - | - | TRBV21-1 | TGTGCCAGCAGCACCAGGGAACGGGACATGTTACATTCACCCCTCCACTTT | CASSTRERDMLHSPLHF
TRBJ2-7 | few | - | TRBV7-3 | TGTGCCAGCAGCTTAATCGAGGGCTACGAGCAGTACTTC | CASSLIEGYEQYF
TRBJ1-2 | - | - | TRBV5-4 | TGTGCCAGCAGCTTAGGACAGACAGCCTATGGCTACACCTTC | CASSLGQTAYGYTF
TRBJ2-5 | - | - | TRBV20-1 | TGCAGTGCTAGTGAGCCCCGGGACCAAGAGACCCAGTACTTC | CSASEPRDQETQYF
TRBJ2-2 | - | - | TRBV27 | TGTGCCAGCAGTTTACAGGGGAAGTTTACCGGGGAGCTGTTTTTT | CASSLQGKFTGELFF
TRBJ2-3 | - | - | TRBV5-1 | TGCGCCAGCAGCTTGCAAGGACAGAACACGGCAGATACGCAGTATTTT | CASSLQGQNTADTQYF
TRBJ1-1 | once | - | TRBV6-5 | TGTGCCAGCAGGTATCCCGGGAACACTGAAGCTTTCTTT | CASRYPGNTEAFF
TRBJ1-5 | - | - | TRBV6-5 | TGTGCCAGCAGTAGCAGAGGGGGTCAGCCCCAGCATTTT | CASSSRGGQPQHF
TRBJ2-2 | - | TRBD2 | TRBV5-6 | TGTGCCAGCAGCTCCGGTCCCCAGCGGGGGCCCGGGGAGCTGTTTTTT | CASSSGPQRGPGELFF
TRBJ1-1 | - | - | TRBV5-1 | TGCGCCAGCAGCTTGGTAACAGATATGAACACTGAAGCTTTCTTT | CASSLVTDMNTEAFF
TRBJ1-1 | few | - | TRBV27 | TGTGCCAGCAGTCCACACAAGCGGGGTACTGAAGCTTTCTTT | CASSPHKRGTEAFF
TRBJ1-6 | - | TRBD1 | TRBV5-4 | TGTGCCAGCAGAAGTAGACAGGGGAATAATTCACCCCTCCACTTT | CASRSRQGNNSPLHF
TRBJ1-2 | - | TRBD1 | TRBV7-2 | TGTGCCAGCAGCTCTTCCGGGACAGGGATCTATGGCTACACCTTC | CASSSSGTGIYGYTF
TRBJ2-2 | once | - | TRBV7-7 | TGTGCTAGCAGCTTAAGGAAGGGGAAGATTAACACCGGGGAGCTGTTTTTT | CASSLRKGKINTGELFF
TRBJ2-7 | - | TRBD2 | TRBV9 | TGTGCCAGCAGCGTAGAAAGCGGGGGGGCTTGGGAGCAGTACTTC | CASSVESGGAWEQYF
TRBJ1-6 | - | - | TRBV5-1 | TGCGCCAGCAGCCCTTCCGGCGGTTCTAATAATTCACCCCTCCACTTT | CASSPSGGSNNSPLHF
TRBJ1-5 | - | TRBD1 | TRBV19 | TGTGCCAGTAGTATAGATGACAGGGGAGGGCATCAGCCCCAGCATTTT | CASSIDDRGGHQPQHF
TRBJ1-4 | few | - | TRBV28 | TGTGCCAGCAGCCTGACTGGAACAGGGTTAGAAAAACTGTTTTTT | CASSLTGTGLEKLFF
TRBJ2-5 | - | - | TRBV5-1 | TGCGCCAGCAGCTTCGAGTGGGGGCGGTGGGAGACCCAGTACTTC | CASSFEWGRWETQYF
TRBJ2-1 | - | TRBD2 | TRBV7-9 | TGTGCCAGCAGCTTCCTCAACGTAGCGGGTGAGCAGTTCTTC | CASSFLNVAGEQFF
TRBJ1-1 | few | - | TRBV19 | TGTGCCAGTCGAGGAGCCCAATACACTGAAGCTTTCTTT | CASRGAQYTEAFF
TRBJ1-1 | - | TRBD1 | TRBV5-6 | TGTGCCAGCAGCACCCTGACAGGGTACCCTGAAGCTTTCTTT | CASSTLTGYPEAFF
TRBJ2-7 | - | - | TRBV6-5 | TGTGCCAGCAGTTACTCTCGACAGATTGCCTCCTACGAGCAGTACTTC | CASSYSRQIASYEQYF
TRBJ1-1 | - | TRBD1 | TRBV5-1 | TGCGCCAGCAGCTTCGACAGGGTATTCGCTGAAGCTTTCTTT | CASSFDRVFAEAFF
TRBJ1-2 | - | TRBD1 | TRBV4-1 | TGCGCCAGCAGCCGACAGGGCTTGGACTATGGCTACACCTTC | CASSRQGLDYGYTF
TRBJ1-1 | few | TRBD1 | TRBV5-4 | TGTGCCAGCAGCTTTGACAGGGACACTGAAGCTTTCTTT | CASSFDRDTEAFF
TRBJ2-2 | - | - | TRBV19 | TGTGCCAGTAGTACGACAGGGAGGCCGAGCACCGGGGAGCTGTTTTTT | CASSTTGRPSTGELFF
TRBJ2-5 | - | - | TRBV7-3 | TGTGCCAGCAGCCAAAGGGGGGGACAACAAGAGACCCAGTACTTC | CASSQRGGQQETQYF
TRBJ1-5 | few | - | TRBV2 | TGTGCCAGCAGAGAAACAGGGTTGGACCTTCGCAATCAGCCCCAGCATTTT | CASRETGLDLRNQPQHF
TRBJ1-1 | - | - | TRBV5-1 | TGCGCCAGCAGCCCTAGGGAGACAGGAACTAACACTGAAGCTTTCTTT | CASSPRETGTNTEAFF
TRBJ2-7 | - | TRBD2 | TRBV4-1 | TGCGCCAGCAGCCAAGAAGCTTCCGGGGGGAACACACCTAGCTCCTACGAGCAGTACTTC | CASSQEASGGNTPSSYEQYF
TRBJ1-6 | - | TRBD1 | TRBV5-6 | TGTGCCAGCAGCTTGGGAGACAGGGGTTCACCCCTCCACTTT | CASSLGDRGSPLHF
TRBJ2-1 | - | TRBD2 | TRBV11-2 | TGTGCCAGCAGCCCAAGACTAGCTCGGAATGAGCAGTTCTTC | CASSPRLARNEQFF
TRBJ1-3 | - | - | TRBV30 | TGTGCCTGGGATCACTCTGGAAACACCATATATTTT | CAWDHSGNTIYF
TRBJ2-5 | - | - | TRBV6-6 | TGTGCCAGCCGAGGGGCCAGGGGGGAAGAGACCCAGTACTTC | CASRGARGEETQYF
TRBJ2-5 | - | TRBD2 | TRBV7-2 | TGTGCCAGCAGCTTAAGTCGGGGGGTCCAGTACTTC | CASSLSRGVQYF
TRBJ2-1 | - | TRBD2 | TRBV6-9 | TGTGCCAGCAGCTTGAGTAACGGACTAGCGGGATACAATGAGCAGTTCTTC | CASSLSNGLAGYNEQFF
TRBJ2-3 | - | - | TRBV7-2 | TGTGCCAGCAGCCAGGGGTTGGGCGCAGATACGCAGTATTTT | CASSQGLGADTQYF
TRBJ2-5 | - | - | TRBV27 | TGTGCCAGCAGTTGGCGAGTGGGACTGCGACAAGAGACCCAGTACTTC | CASSWRVGLRQETQYF
TRBJ1-4 | - | - | TRBV3-1/TRBV3-2 | TGTGCCAGCAGCTCACCGGGTTACCCTGAAAAACTGTTTTTT | CASSSPGYPEKLFF
TRBJ1-3 | - | - | TRBV20-1 | TGCAGTGCTAGTCTCCGGAGCTCTGGAAACACCATATATTTT | CSASLRSSGNTIYF
TRBJ2-7 | - | TRBD1 | TRBV6-2/TRBV6-3 | TGTGCCAGCAGTTACTCGACAGGGTACTACGAGCAGTACTTC | CASSYSTGYYEQYF